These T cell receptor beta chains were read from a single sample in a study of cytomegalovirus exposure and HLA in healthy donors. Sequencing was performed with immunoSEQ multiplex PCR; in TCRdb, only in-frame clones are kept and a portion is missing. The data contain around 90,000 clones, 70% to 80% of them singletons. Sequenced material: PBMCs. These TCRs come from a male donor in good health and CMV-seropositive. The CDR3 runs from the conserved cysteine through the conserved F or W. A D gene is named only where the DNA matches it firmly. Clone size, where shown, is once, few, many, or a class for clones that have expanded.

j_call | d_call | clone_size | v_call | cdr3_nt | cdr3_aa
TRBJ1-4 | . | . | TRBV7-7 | TGTGCTAGCAGCTTAACCGTACGGGGGGGCGACGCAACTAATGAAAAACTGTTTTTT | CASSLTVRGGDATNEKLFF
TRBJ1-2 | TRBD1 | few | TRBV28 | TGTGCCAGCAGTCGAATCCGCCTCGGGACAGGGGTTCGCTATGGCTACACCTTC | CASSRIRLGTGVRYGYTF
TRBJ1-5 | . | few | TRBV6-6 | TGTGCCAGCAGTTACTCGCTAGTTATTAGCAATCAGCCCCAGCATTTT | CASSYSLVISNQPQHF
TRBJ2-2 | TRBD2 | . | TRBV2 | TGTGCCAGCAAACTAGCGGGAGGGCCGCCGGTCGCCGGGGAGCTGTTTTTT | CASKLAGGPPVAGELFF
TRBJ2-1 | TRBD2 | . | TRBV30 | TGTGCCTGGAGTGCCCGGGGAAGCGGGGGGTACAATGAGCAGTTCTTC | CAWSARGSGGYNEQFF
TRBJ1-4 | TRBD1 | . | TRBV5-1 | TGCGCCAGCAGGGAACCCACAGGGGTGGCTAATGAAAAACTGTTTTTT | CASREPTGVANEKLFF
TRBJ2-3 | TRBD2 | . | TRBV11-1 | TGTGCCAGCAGCTTACTGACTAGCGGGGGCCTCCGGGATACGCAGTATTTT | CASSLLTSGGLRDTQYF
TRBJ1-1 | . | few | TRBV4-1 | TGCGCCAGCAGCTCTAACACTGAAGCTTTCTTT | CASSSNTEAFF
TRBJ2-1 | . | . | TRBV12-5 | TGTGCTAGTGGTTTGGTAGAGGGTGGTGAGCAGTTCTTC | CASGLVEGGEQFF
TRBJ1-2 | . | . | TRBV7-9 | TGTGCCAGCAGCCACGGACAGAACTATGGCTACACCTTC | CASSHGQNYGYTF
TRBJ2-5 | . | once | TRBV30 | TGTGCCTGGAGTGCCACTAAAGAGACCCAGTACTTC | CAWSATKETQYF
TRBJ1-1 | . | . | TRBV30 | TGTGCCTGGAGTGGAGAGGGGGGGATGAACACTGAAGCTTTCTTT | CAWSGEGGMNTEAFF
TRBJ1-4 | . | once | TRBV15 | TGTGCCACCAGCAGAGACGCAGGGCGGAATGAAAAACTGTTTTTT | CATSRDAGRNEKLFF
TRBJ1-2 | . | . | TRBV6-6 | TGTGCCAGCAGTTCAGGGGACGGCAACTATGGCTACACCTTC | CASSSGDGNYGYTF
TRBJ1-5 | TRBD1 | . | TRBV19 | TGTGCCAGTAGTATATGGACAGGTTCATATAGCAATCAGCCCCAGCATTTT | CASSIWTGSYSNQPQHF
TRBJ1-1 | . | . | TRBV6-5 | TGTGCCAGCAGTCCAAACACAGGGCCGTACACTGAAGCTTTCTTT | CASSPNTGPYTEAFF
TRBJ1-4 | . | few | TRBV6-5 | TGTGCCAGCCCTTATGGGGCAGGGTCTAATGAAAAACTGTTTTTT | CASPYGAGSNEKLFF
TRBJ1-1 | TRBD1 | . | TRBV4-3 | TGCGCCAGCAGCCAAGGGGTGGGGACAGGGGGCACTGAAGCTTTCTTT | CASSQGVGTGGTEAFF
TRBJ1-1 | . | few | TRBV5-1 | TGCGCCAGCAGCACCCAGGGAATTCAGAACACTGAAGCTTTCTTT | CASSTQGIQNTEAFF
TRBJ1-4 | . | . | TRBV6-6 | TGTGCCAGCAGTTACTCAACAGTTTTGGGTAATGAAAAACTGTTTTTT | CASSYSTVLGNEKLFF
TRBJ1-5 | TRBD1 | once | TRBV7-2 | TGTGCCAGCAGCCCCCATGGGACAGGCTTCCGAAATAGCAATCAGCCCCAGCATTTT | CASSPHGTGFRNSNQPQHF
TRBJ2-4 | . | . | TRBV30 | TGTGCCTGGAGTGTGGTAGGGCGGGGTAGGGGCATTCAGTACTTC | CAWSVVGRGRGIQYF
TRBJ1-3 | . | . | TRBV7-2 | TGTGCCAGCAGCTTAAGTTGGAGCTCTGGAAACACCATATATTTT | CASSLSWSSGNTIYF
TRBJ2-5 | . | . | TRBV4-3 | TGCGCCAGCAGCCAAGATGCGGGGTTTAATCGGGAGACCCAGTACTTC | CASSQDAGFNRETQYF
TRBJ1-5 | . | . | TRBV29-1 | TGCAGCGCGGGACACCTTAATCAGCCCCAGCATTTT | CSAGHLNQPQHF
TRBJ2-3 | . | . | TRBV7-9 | TGTGCCAGCAGCTTAGGCCCAGAGGCAGATACGCAGTATTTT | CASSLGPEADTQYF
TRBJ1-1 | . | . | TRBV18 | TGTGCCAGCTCACCAAGGAGCTTGAACACTGAAGCTTTCTTT | CASSPRSLNTEAFF
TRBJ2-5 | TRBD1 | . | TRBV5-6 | TGTGCCAGCAGCCCGGGACAGTCTTACCAAGAGACCCAGTACTTC | CASSPGQSYQETQYF
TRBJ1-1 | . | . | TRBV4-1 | TGCGCCAGCAGCCAGCTACCTTTGAAGAACACTGAAGCTTTCTTT | CASSQLPLKNTEAFF
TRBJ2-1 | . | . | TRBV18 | TGTGCCAGCTCACCAACGCGGGCCTCCTACAATGAGCAGTTCTTC | CASSPTRASYNEQFF
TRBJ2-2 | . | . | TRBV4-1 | TGCGCCAGCAGCCAAGATCTCCAGGGGAGAAACACCGGGGAGCTGTTTTTT | CASSQDLQGRNTGELFF
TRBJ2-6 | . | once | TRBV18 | TGTGCCAGCTCGCCAGGGGCAGGGGCCAACGTCCTGACTTTC | CASSPGAGANVLTF
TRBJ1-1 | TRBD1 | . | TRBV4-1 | TGCGCCAGCAGCCAAGACCTTAATGGACAGGGGCAAACTGAAGCTTTCTTT | CASSQDLNGQGQTEAFF
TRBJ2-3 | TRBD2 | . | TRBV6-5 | TGTGCCAGCAGTTACTCCCCCCGAGCGGGGGGGGATACGCAGTATTTT | CASSYSPRAGGDTQYF
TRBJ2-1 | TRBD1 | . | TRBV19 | TGTGCCAGTAGTATGACCATGGGACAGCTTCTTTACTCCTACAATGAGCAGTTCTTC | CASSMTMGQLLYSYNEQFF
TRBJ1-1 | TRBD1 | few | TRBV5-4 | TGTGCCAGCAGCTTGGGCGGGACAGTGACTTCTGAAGCTTTCTTT | CASSLGGTVTSEAFF
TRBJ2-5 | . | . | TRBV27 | TGTGCCAGCAGTTTAGGAGGGCCAGAGACCCAGTACTTC | CASSLGGPETQYF
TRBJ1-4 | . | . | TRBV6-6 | TGTGCCAGCAGACAAAACAGGGCTGGAGATGAAAAACTGTTTTTT | CASRQNRAGDEKLFF
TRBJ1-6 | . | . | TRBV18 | TGTGCCAGCTCCCCCACAGGGAGCTCCTATAATTCACCCCTCCACTTT | CASSPTGSSYNSPLHF
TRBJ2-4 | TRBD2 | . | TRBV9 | TGTGCCAGCAGCGTAGCTTCCCTCTCGGGTAGCGGGGGCCCCAGGGCCAAAAACATTCAGTACTTC | CASSVASLSGSGGPRAKNIQYF
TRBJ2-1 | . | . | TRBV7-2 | TGTGCCAGCAGCCCGTCCTACAATGAGCAGTTCTTC | CASSPSYNEQFF
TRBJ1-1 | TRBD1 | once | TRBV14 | TGTGCCAGCAGCCCTGGGACAGCTTGGGGGGCTGAAGCTTTCTTT | CASSPGTAWGAEAFF
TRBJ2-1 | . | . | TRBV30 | TGTGCCTGGAGTGTACTCCGGGAATGGCGGAATGAGCAGTTCTTC | CAWSVLREWRNEQFF
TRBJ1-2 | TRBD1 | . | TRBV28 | TGTGCCAGCAGTTTTCCCGGACAGGACACCTATGGCTACACCTTC | CASSFPGQDTYGYTF
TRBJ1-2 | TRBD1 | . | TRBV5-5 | TGTGCCAGCAGCCCCGGACAGGGGGTGGCTCTAGGCTACACCTTC | CASSPGQGVALGYTF
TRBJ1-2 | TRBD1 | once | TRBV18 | TGTGCCAGCTCACCAATGCTCGACAGGGGGCCTTTTGGCTACACCTTC | CASSPMLDRGPFGYTF
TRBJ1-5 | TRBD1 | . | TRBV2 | TGTGCCAGCAGCCTCGGACAGGGCAGCAATCAGCCCCAGCATTTT | CASSLGQGSNQPQHF
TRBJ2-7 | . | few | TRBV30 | TGTGCCTGGAGTATGGGGGGAGGCGGCTACGAGCAGTACTTC | CAWSMGGGGYEQYF
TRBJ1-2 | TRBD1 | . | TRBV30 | TGTGCCTGGAGTCCAATGACAGGGGGAGGAGGTGGCTACACCTTC | CAWSPMTGGGGGYTF
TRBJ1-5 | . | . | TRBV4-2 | TGTGCCAGCAGCCTCACAGGGAAAACCAATCAGCCCCAGCATTTT | CASSLTGKTNQPQHF
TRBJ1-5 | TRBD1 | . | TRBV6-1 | TGTGCCAGCAGTGAAAAGTCAGGGGGTTATAGCAATCAGCCCCAGCATTTT | CASSEKSGGYSNQPQHF
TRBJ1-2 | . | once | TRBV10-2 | TGCGCCAGCAGTGCCGGGTTGGGTCTGGACTATGGCTACACCTTC | CASSAGLGLDYGYTF
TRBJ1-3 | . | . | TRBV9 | TGTGCCAGCAGTTACACCGGAAACACCATATATTTT | CASSYTGNTIYF
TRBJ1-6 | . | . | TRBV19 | TGTGCCAGTAGTATCCAGCCTTTTGCGGGGGTCGTTAATTCACCCCTCCACTTT | CASSIQPFAGVVNSPLHF
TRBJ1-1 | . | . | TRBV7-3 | TGTGCCAGCAGCTTAAGTACAAGTATGAACACTGAAGCTTTCTTT | CASSLSTSMNTEAFF
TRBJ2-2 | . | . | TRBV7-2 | TGTGCCAGCAGCACTTACACCGGGGAGCTGTTTTTT | CASSTYTGELFF
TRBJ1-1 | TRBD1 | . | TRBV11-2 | TGTGCCAGCAGCCTAGTGGGGACAGGGAACGCTTTCTTT | CASSLVGTGNAFF
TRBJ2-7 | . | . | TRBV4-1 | TGCGCCAGCAGCCAACCTCTGGGAAGGGGTGGTTCCTACGAGCAGTACTTC | CASSQPLGRGGSYEQYF